The clone carrying this T cell receptor beta chain was recorded many times. Its antigen is not known. Each CDR3 protein gets one entry after TCRdb re-called the reads with MiXCR. The sample shows under 250,000 distinct CDR3 sequences, approximately 13% of them seen only once. These data come from a study of T cell repertoires in cytomegalovirus infection. Study information: Based on public TCR beta signatures, there were indications of CMV infection and of a matching HLA type.

The CDR3 has 15 amino acids. Germline loops: CDR1 SSHAT, CDR2 FNYEAQ (reference sequence). V lost 1 base and J lost 4, with 10 bases in between. Study-wide points: In two of eight donors, the top clonotype was HLA-C-restricted CMV-specific. Carriers of CMV and the relevant HLA type were discriminated by public TCR beta frequency.

This chain links TRBV7-7 with TRBJ2-2; D not certain. The sequence derives from a human donor in good health (CMV status not recorded). Some clones in this sample may be carry-over from other donors' samples. Material: PBMCs. This CDR3 is CASSLDPVPTGELFF. As DNA, the CDR3 is TGTGCCAGCAGCTTAGATCCGGTCCCCACCGGGGAGCTGTTTTTT.